This T cell receptor beta chain was profiled in a study of preoperative IRX-2 immunotherapy in early breast cancer. Sample treatment: preoperative locoregional IRX-2 cytokine immunotherapy. The assay was immunoSEQ multiplex PCR, and TCRdb's table has in-frame clones only and misses some. The sample comprises about 43,000 clones, over 85% of which are singletons, and around 1.7% rests with the top ten. This TCR came from a human donor with breast cancer. The sample consisted of tumor tissue, taken after IRX-2 immunotherapy.

The CDR3 reads CASSQEGGSTNEKLFF. CDR3 in DNA: TGTGCCAGCAGCCAAGAGGGTGGATCGACTAATGAAAAACTGTTTTTT. V and J are TRBV14 and TRBJ1-4; D gene unclear. V shed 0 bases and J shed 2 bases, with 10 bases lying between them. CDR3 size: 16 residues. Germline CDR1 SGHDN, CDR2 FVKESK.